This T cell receptor (beta chain) was sequenced for a study of T cells in Graves' hyperthyroidism and ophthalmopathy. It was RNA transcripts that yielded the amplified TCR beta CDR3 regions. The TCR CDR3 was amplified in a first-round RT-PCR using the HTBI primer set. One entry per CDR3 protein results from TCRdb running MiXCR on the multiplex PCR reads. The sample lists about 620,000 distinct CDR3 sequences, around 16% occurring once. This CDR3 spans 14 amino acids. CDR1 and CDR2 (germline): DFQATT, SNEGSKA (reference sequence). V lost 1 base, J lost 6 bases, and 12 bases lay in between. Each patient was aged 18 to 65 and had newly diagnosed hyperthyroidism of under 2 months' duration. Based on clinical symptoms, serum thyroxine and TRAb, thyroid ultrasound and orbital computed tomography, diagnoses were reached. Study-level findings and limits: Model predictions of ophthalmopathy came a median about six months before onset. Blood shared most expanded thyroid clonotypes above 0.001.

Remarks on this clonotype: Its antigen is unidentified.

The chain uses TRBV20-1 and TRBJ2-2; tentative D call: TRBD1 (6 bases). Sequencing input: blood. This clonotype was obtained from a woman aged 25 to 39 with Graves' hyperthyroidism. The CDR3 bases are TGCAGTGCTAGAGTGGCGAGACAGGCCGGGGAGCTGTTTTTT. This translates into CSARVARQAGELFF.